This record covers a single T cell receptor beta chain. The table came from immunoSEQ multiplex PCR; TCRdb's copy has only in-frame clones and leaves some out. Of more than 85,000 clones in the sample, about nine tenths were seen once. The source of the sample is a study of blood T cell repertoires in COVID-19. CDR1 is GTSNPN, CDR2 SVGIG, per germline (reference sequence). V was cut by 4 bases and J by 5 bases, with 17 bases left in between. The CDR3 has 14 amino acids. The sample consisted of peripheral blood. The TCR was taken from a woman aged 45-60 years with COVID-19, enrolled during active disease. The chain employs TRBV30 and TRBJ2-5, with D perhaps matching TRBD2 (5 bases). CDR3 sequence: CAWKGLTSGETQYF. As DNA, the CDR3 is TGTGCCTGGAAAGGTCTAACGTCGGGGGAGACCCAGTACTTC. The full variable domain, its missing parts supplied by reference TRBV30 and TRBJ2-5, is SQTIHQWPATLVQPVGSPLSLECTVEGTSNPNLYWYRQAAGRGLQLLFYSVGIGQISSEVPQNLSASRPQDRQFILSSKKLLLSDSGFYLCAWKGLTSGETQYFGPGTRLLVL.